A selection of T cell receptor beta chains follows, all from one sample in a study of identical twins. TCRdb analysed the 5' RACE reads with MiXCR anew, one entry per CDR3 protein. The data hold 550,000 to 700,000 distinct CDR3 sequences, with just under 10% observed a single time. These data were also filed under a second study, of yellow fever vaccine responses in identical twins.

The specimen was PBMCs. These receptor sequences come from a young woman in good health. Each CDR3 is given with its conserved first and last residue. D genes are given only for firm matches. Only part of the rows carry a size: once, few, many, or a class if the clone is expanded.

>15|TRBV12-3/TRBV12-4|NA|TRBJ1-5|NA
TGTGCCAGCAGTTTATCCCGACCCGGCAATCAGCCCCAGCATTTT
CASSLSRPGNQPQHF
>12|TRBV20-1|NA|TRBJ2-5|many
TGCAGTGCTAGGTCATACCAAGAGACCCAGTACTTC
CSARSYQETQYF
>15|TRBV10-3|NA|TRBJ2-7|few
TGTGCCATCAGTGAGCCTACCGGGACTCCCAGGGAGCAGTACTTC
CAISEPTGTPREQYF
>11|TRBV14|NA|TRBJ2-7|NA
TGTGCCAGCAGTGCGAGGGGAATCCAGTACTTC
CASSARGIQYF
>19|TRBV7-3|NA|TRBJ2-6|few
TGTGCCAGCAGCTTATTCTCAGGGGCAGGGGTCGTGGGGGCCAACGTCCTGACTTTC
CASSLFSGAGVVGANVLTF
>16|TRBV5-1|NA|TRBJ1-6|many
TGCGCCAGCAGCTTGGTGTCGTCGACAGTGAATTCACCCCTCCACTTT
CASSLVSSTVNSPLHF
>12|TRBV7-9|NA|TRBJ1-1|many
TGTGCCAGCAGCCCCGAATACACTGAAGCTTTCTTT
CASSPEYTEAFF
>12|TRBV29-1|NA|TRBJ2-7|many
TGCAGCGTTGTCCCAGGATCCCACGAGCAGTACTTC
CSVVPGSHEQYF
>15|TRBV7-9|TRBD1|TRBJ2-7|NA
TGTGCCAGCAGCTTAGCTGCTGGACAGGGCGGCGAGCAGTACTTC
CASSLAAGQGGEQYF
>14|TRBV20-1|TRBD1|TRBJ2-7|NA
TGCAGTGCCCCCCCCGGACAGGGACTTTACGAGCAGTACTTC
CSAPPGQGLYEQYF
>15|TRBV28|TRBD1|TRBJ2-3|few
TGTGCCAGCAGTTCGCCGGCAGGGGGTCCAGATACGCAGTATTTT
CASSSPAGGPDTQYF